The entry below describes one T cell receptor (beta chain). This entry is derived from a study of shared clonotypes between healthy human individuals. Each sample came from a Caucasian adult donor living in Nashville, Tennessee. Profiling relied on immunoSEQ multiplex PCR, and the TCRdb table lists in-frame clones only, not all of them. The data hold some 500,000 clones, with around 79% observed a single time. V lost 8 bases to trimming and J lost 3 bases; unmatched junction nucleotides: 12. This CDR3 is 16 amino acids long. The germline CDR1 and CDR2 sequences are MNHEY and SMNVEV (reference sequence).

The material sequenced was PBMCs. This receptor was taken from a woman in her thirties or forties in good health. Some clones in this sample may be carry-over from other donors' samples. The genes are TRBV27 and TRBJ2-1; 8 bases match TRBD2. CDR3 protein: CASAQSGSFVYNEQFF. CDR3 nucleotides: TGTGCCAGCGCTCAAAGCGGGAGCTTTGTCTACAATGAGCAGTTCTTC.